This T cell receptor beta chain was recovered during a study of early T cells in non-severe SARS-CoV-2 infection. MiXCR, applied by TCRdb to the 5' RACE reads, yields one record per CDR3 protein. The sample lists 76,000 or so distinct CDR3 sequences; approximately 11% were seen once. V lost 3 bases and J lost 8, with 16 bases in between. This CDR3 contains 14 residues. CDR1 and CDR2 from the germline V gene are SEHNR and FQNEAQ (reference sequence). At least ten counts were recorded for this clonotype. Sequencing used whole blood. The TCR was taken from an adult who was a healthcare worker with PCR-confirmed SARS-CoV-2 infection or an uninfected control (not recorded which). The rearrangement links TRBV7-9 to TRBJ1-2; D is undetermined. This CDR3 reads CASSFYTALEGYTF. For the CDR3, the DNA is TGTGCCAGCAGCTTTTACACGGCCCTGGAGGGCTACACCTTC.